Described below is a single TCR beta chain sequence and its context. No antigen is known for it. This record belongs to a study of T cell responses to AZD1222 COVID-19 vaccine. Profiled with immunoSEQ multiplex PCR; TCRdb holds only in-frame clones, not every one. The sample lists 140,000 to 150,000 clones; about 93% were seen once. Pooling of second doses given at about 4 or about 12 weeks was done. Findings and caveats of the study: The sample set comprised mostly white British donors with more females, and clonal diversity was possibly underestimated.

The sequenced sample was peripheral blood, obtained 28 days after the second AZD1222 dose. The origin of this receptor is an adult who received the AZD1222 COVID-19 vaccine.

CDR3 region: CASSPRSDSPLHF. The CDR3 region has the DNA TGTGCCAGCTCACCAAGAAGTGATTCACCCCTCCACTTT. This rearrangement joins TRBV18 to TRBJ1-6; unclear D gene. This CDR3 contains 13 residues. From germline, CDR1 is KGHSH and CDR2 LQKENI. The V gene lost 2 bases and the J gene lost 8 bases, with 7 bases spanning the gap.